This TCR beta chain was captured by sequencing in a study of PD-L1 blockade in urothelial cancer (dated 2017 in TCRdb). Regarding the study in general: All patients started therapy in about 2014 and received atezolizumab 1,200 mg intravenously every 3 weeks. Twenty-five of 29 patients were identified as males with urothelial cancer of bladder origin, and a prior smoking history was reported by 18 of 29 patients. Patients had an ECOG performance status of 0 or 1 and had received between 0 and 3 prior chemotherapy regimens. Blood samples were analyzed at two time points: 3 weeks after treatment start (second dose) and 6 weeks after treatment start. A median of around 150,000 T cells and 80,000 to 100,000 unique TCRs was obtained from blood samples, and a median clonality of roughly 0.08 was observed. The study was an exploratory multi-omic analysis of somatic, immune and clinical correlates of response to PD-L1 blockade with atezolizumab in urothelial cancer. Pretreatment tumor samples, along with matched peripheral blood collected serially before and after atezolizumab treatment, underwent TCR sequencing. Durable clinical benefit meant progression-free survival longer than 6 months, and TCR features were also tested against progression-free and overall survival. In the same patients, pretreatment tumors underwent whole exome sequencing and RNA sequencing in addition to TCR sequencing. Durable clinical benefit was achieved by nine patients but not by the remaining 20. Twenty-nine patients had pretreatment blood TCR-seq, about 25 had at least one posttreatment blood collection, and about 25 had tumor TCR-seq. Here is what the overall study found, with its caveats: Patients with durable benefit showed greater expansion of tumor-associated TCR clones in peripheral blood 3 weeks after starting treatment (n ≈ 23, p = 0.022). Improved progression-free and overall survival was associated with having pretreatment peripheral blood TCR clonality below the median. Small sample size (n ≈ 27) and many exploratory analyses mean the results are intended to be hypothesis-generating.

The time point label corresponds to: pretreatment peripheral blood. The cohort included about 29 patients with locally advanced or metastatic urothelial carcinoma who were treated at Memorial Sloan Kettering on a trial protocol. Peripheral blood mononuclear cells were collected from each patient pretreatment and during treatment, giving between 1 and 8 total time points per patient. The Qiagen DNeasy Blood extraction kit was used to purify genomic DNA from total PBMCs and tumor samples. PBMCs were collected pretreatment and during treatment, and were isolated and stored as previously described. Each PCR received spiked-in synthetic TCR analog templates so that absolute template abundance could be estimated from read counts. Using the immunoSEQ assay, TCRbeta CDR3 regions were amplified from genomic DNA with bias-controlled V and J gene primers. Sequencing of rearranged TCRbeta segments was done at approximately 20X coverage. The study's processing was this. Sequencing errors were corrected by clustering, and CDR3s were annotated against IMGT so that V, D and J genes could be assigned. Only productive TCRbeta rearrangements were used in downstream analyses, excluding out-of-frame or stop-codon sequences. Clonality was calculated as one minus the Shannon entropy normalized by the log of the number of unique productive sequences. Fisher's exact test with Benjamini-Hochberg correction, at a threshold of adjusted p below 0.01, was used to find clones that differed between time points or between blood and tumor. Not all clones reach the TCRdb copy of this immuneACCESS table, which keeps in-frame sequences only. Checked studies attribute under half of the gap to unresolved V genes and leave the rest unexplained. The V and J calls and clone size are taken from that table; D and trimming were inferred from the DNA. For this sample the table gives 95,000 to 100,000 clones, of which roughly 84% were detected only once. The ten largest clonotypes hold roughly 2% of the sample.

CDR1 and CDR2 are drawn from the germline V gene: SGDLS, YYNGEE. Unmatched junction bases come to 0, with V trimmed by 0 bases and J by 4 bases. Spanning cysteine to phenylalanine, the CDR3 consists of 14 amino acids. The only DNA kept is the CDR3, 42 bases in frame from the first base. Concerning this clone itself: The target of this receptor is not known. One base away there is no much larger clone; base qualities are not given.

This specimen was PBMCs, taken around atezolizumab (anti-PD-L1) treatment. Here the chain combines TRBV9 and TRBJ2-5, with 10 middle bases fitting TRBD1. This receptor was taken from a man aged 60 to 75 with urothelial cancer. The CDR3 protein is CASSVGQGAETQYF. In nucleotide form, the sequence is TGTGCCAGCAGCGTAGGACAGGGGGCAGAGACCCAGTACTTC.